These 21 T cell receptor beta chains were all obtained from the same sample, sequenced in a study of OX40 agonist ivuxolimab in advanced cancers. Profiled with immunoSEQ multiplex PCR; TCRdb holds only in-frame clones, not every one. The sample lists some 19,000 clones, 84% occurring once. The sequencing here drew on CD4+ or CD8+ T cells sorted from blood, taken in a trial of the OX40 agonist ivuxolimab. All receptors come from an adult with an advanced solid tumor such as melanoma, head and neck, liver or kidney cancer.

This clone has only a few counts. The chain uses TRBV11-2 and TRBJ2-7; perhaps TRBD2 as D (5 bases). The CDR3 is made up of 15 amino acids. The V gene's germline CDR1 is SGHAT and CDR2 FQNNGV. Trimming pared 5 bases from V and 3 bases from J, leaving 17 bases between. CDR3 DNA: TGTGCCAGCAGCCCGCGGATGCCGGGAAGCTACGAGCAGTACTTC. Protein sequence: CASSPRMPGSYEQYF. Variable domain in full (rest from reference TRBV11-2 and TRBJ2-7): EAGVAQSPRYKIIEKRQSVAFWCNPISGHATLYWYQQILGQGPKLLIQFQNNGVVDDSQLPKDRFSAERLKGVDSTLKIQPAKLEDSAVYLCASSPRMPGSYEQYFGPGTRLTVT.

V and J are TRBV2 and TRBJ2-2; D is undetermined. The CDR3 loop spans 13 amino acids. V lost 5 bases, J lost 7 bases, and 11 bases lay in between. The germline V gene encodes CDR1 SNHLY and CDR2 FYNNEI. The CDR3 loop reads CASSPVPGGELFF. CDR3 in DNA: TGTGCCAGCAGTCCCGTACCGGGCGGGGAGCTGTTTTTT.

V is TRBV5-1 and J is TRBJ2-2; TRBD1 matches at 12 bases. Germline CDR1 SGHRS, CDR2 YFSETQ. Trimming took 3 bases from V and 7 from J; bases not matched to a gene: 4. The CDR3 is 15 amino acids. CDR3 region: CASSSGQGAGGELFF. CDR3 coding DNA: TGCGCCAGCAGCTCGGGACAGGGGGCTGGCGGGGAGCTGTTTTTT.

V usage is TRBV15 and J usage is TRBJ2-7, with 11 bases that match TRBD2. Germline CDR1 and CDR2: LNHNV and YYDKDF (reference sequence). The CDR3 contains 18 residues. The V segment lost 1 base and the J segment 3 bases; nucleotides outside the gene matches: 11. CDR3 bases: TGTGCCACCAGCAGAGCGGGGGACACCGGGACTAGCGGCTACGAGCAGTACTTC. Protein product: CATSRAGDTGTSGYEQYF. Based on the CDR3 plus reference TRBV15 and TRBJ2-7, the full variable domain is DAMVIQNPRYQVTQFGKPVTLSCSQTLNHNVMYWYQQKSSQAPKLLFHYYDKDFNNEADTPDNFQSRRPNTSFCFLDIRSPGLGDTAMYLCATSRAGDTGTSGYEQYFGPGTRLTVT.

The chain is built from TRBV7-3 and TRBJ2-3; D is uncertain. The ends were cut back, 5 bases at V and 6 bases at J, with 6 bases in the middle. The CDR3 totals 11 residues. Looked up from germline, CDR1 is SGHTA and CDR2 is FQGTGA. The CDR3 protein is CASSESDTQYF. The CDR3 nucleotides are TGTGCCAGCAGCGAATCGGATACGCAGTATTTT. The whole variable domain, remainder taken from reference TRBV7-3 and TRBJ2-3, is GAGVSQTPSNKVTEKGKYVELRCDPISGHTALYWYRQSLGQGPEFLIYFQGTGAADDSGLPNDRFFAVRPEGSVSTLKIQRTERGDSAVYLCASSESDTQYFGPGTRLTVL.

The rearrangement uses TRBV19 and TRBJ1-4; D unclear. This CDR3 spans 15 amino acids. Trimming removed 0 bases at V and 8 bases at J, with 13 bases between. Germline-derived CDR1 and CDR2 are LNHDA and SQIVND (reference sequence). The CDR3 sequence is CASSIDLQRWEKLFF. In nucleotides, the CDR3 is TGTGCCAGTAGTATAGATCTGCAGCGCTGGGAAAAACTGTTTTTT.

V and J are TRBV28 and TRBJ1-5; D call uncertain. CDR1 is MDHEN, CDR2 SYDVKM, per germline. Trimming cost V 7 bases and J 1 base, with 20 bases left between them. The CDR3 has 17 amino acids. CDR3 DNA: TGTGCCAGCACCCCACCCCCTTTTAAGATGAGCAATCAGCCCCAGCATTTT. Its protein product is CASTPPPFKMSNQPQHF.

The rearrangement joins TRBV6-5 to TRBJ1-2, with TRBD1 identical over 9 bases. With V trimmed by 2 bases and J by 7 bases, 8 bases remained unmatched. CDR1 and CDR2 from the germline V gene are MNHEY and SVGAGI. The CDR3 is 15 residues long. Written as DNA, the CDR3 is TGTGCCAGCAGTTACCGCGACAGGGGGACGTTTGGCTACACCTTC. As protein: CASSYRDRGTFGYTF.

The V call is TRBV5-8, the J call TRBJ2-5; D not resolved. Between the trimmed V and J ends, which lost 4 bases and 4 bases, there was a span of 14 bases. CDR1 SGHTS and CDR2 YDEGEE come from the germline V gene. The CDR3 has 14 amino acids. This CDR3 reads CASSERLPGETQYF. For the CDR3, the DNA is TGTGCCAGCAGCGAAAGATTGCCGGGAGAGACCCAGTACTTC.

The chain links TRBV2 to TRBJ1-5; perhaps TRBD1 as D (5 bases). Germline CDR1 SNHLY, CDR2 FYNNEI. V lost 6 bases, J lost 4 bases, and 16 bases lay in between. The CDR3 consists of 15 residues. DNA for the CDR3: TGTGCCAGCAGCTCCTTAGTGGGGGGAAATCAGCCCCAGCATTTT. It encodes CASSSLVGGNQPQHF.

V gene TRBV5-1 combines with J gene TRBJ1-6, with D possibly matching TRBD1 (6 bases). The V gene lost 0 bases and the J gene lost 8 bases, with 12 bases spanning the gap. Germline assignment: CDR1 SGHRS and CDR2 YFSETQ. This CDR3 has 15 amino acids. The CDR3 DNA reads TGCGCCAGCAGCTTGGCAGAGGGGGGTTATTCACCCCTCCACTTT. This codes for CASSLAEGGYSPLHF. Looking up the rest from reference TRBV5-1 and TRBJ1-6 gives the full variable domain: KAGVTQTPRYLIKTRGQQVTLSCSPISGHRSVSWYQQTPGQGLQFLFEYFSETQRNKGNFPGRFSGRQFSNSRSEMNVSTLELGDSALYLCASSLAEGGYSPLHFGNGTRLTVT.

This clone showed up just once. The gene calls are TRBV9 and TRBJ2-1, with 9 bases aligning to TRBD2. The length of the CDR3 is 19 residues. The V segment lost 0 bases and the J segment 6 bases; nucleotides outside the gene matches: 16. Germline lookup yields CDR1 SGDLS and CDR2 YYNGEE. This CDR3 is CASSVGDSGSPLHPNEQFF. Written as DNA, the CDR3 is TGTGCCAGCAGCGTAGGCGATAGCGGGAGCCCCCTTCACCCCAATGAGCAGTTCTTC.

The chain is built from TRBV14 and TRBJ2-1; D ambiguous. Germline loops: CDR1 SGHDN, CDR2 FVKESK. The germline V and J ends were trimmed by 4 bases and 6 bases, with 16 bases remaining between them. The CDR3 sequence is 15 residues long. CDR3 in amino acids: CASSRQPLPGNEQFF. In DNA, the CDR3 is TGTGCCAGCAGCCGGCAACCCCTTCCGGGCAATGAGCAGTTCTTC.

The chain recombines TRBV30 with TRBJ1-2; TRBD1 might be the D (5 bases). Germline-derived CDR1 and CDR2 are GTSNPN and SVGIG (reference sequence). Trimming stripped 8 bases from V and 5 bases from J, with 18 bases between. The CDR3 sequence is 13 residues long. The CDR3 region is CARGDGDGYGYTF. The CDR3 nucleotides are TGTGCCCGCGGGGACGGAGATGGGTATGGCTACACCTTC.

In the case of this clone: Other DNA variants within this sample encode the same CDR3. The rearrangement uses TRBV9 and TRBJ2-1; weak D call: TRBD1 (6 bases). Trimming pared 3 bases from V and 0 bases from J, leaving 16 bases between. This CDR3 spans 17 amino acids. Looked up from germline, CDR1 is SGDLS and CDR2 is YYNGEE. The CDR3: CASSATHRDISYNEQFF. As DNA, the CDR3 is TGTGCCAGCAGCGCAACGCACCGGGACATCTCCTACAATGAGCAGTTCTTC.

The rearrangement joins TRBV6-5 to TRBJ2-7; possibly TRBD1 or TRBD2 for D (5 bases each). Germline CDR1 reads MNHEY; CDR2 reads SVGAGI. The CDR3 is 13 amino acids. Trimming shortened V by 6 bases and J by 3 bases, and 12 bases separated the two germline ends. The CDR3 sequence: CASSPGRVYEQYF. The CDR3, as DNA: TGTGCCAGCAGCCCGGGACGTGTCTACGAGCAGTACTTC.

The chain uses TRBV27 and TRBJ1-1; 12 bases match TRBD1. Germline trimming cut 5 bases from V and 3 bases from J; bases unmatched to any gene: 4. Germline V gene lookup returns CDR1 MNHEY and CDR2 SMNVEV (reference sequence). This CDR3 is built from 15 residues. CDR3 in amino acids: CASSLGQGADTEAFF. The CDR3 coding sequence is TGTGCCAGCAGTCTGGGACAGGGGGCAGACACTGAAGCTTTCTTT.

The chain uses TRBV9 and TRBJ2-1; D is unresolved. Germline V gene lookup returns CDR1 SGDLS and CDR2 YYNGEE. The CDR3 length is 8 residues. The V and J ends lost 6 bases and 8 bases respectively, with 0 bases between them. CDR3 loop: CASNEQFF. In DNA, the CDR3 is TGTGCCAGCAATGAGCAGTTCTTC.

The rearrangement links TRBV27 to TRBJ1-2; no clear D gene. The CDR3 has 13 residues. Germline lookup yields CDR1 MNHEY and CDR2 SMNVEV (reference sequence). V was trimmed by 1 base and J by 7 bases, leaving 10 bases between them. CDR3 nucleotide sequence: TGTGCCAGCAGTTTATTGGCGGGGTCTGGCTACACCTTC. Translation gives CASSLLAGSGYTF.

The rearrangement joins TRBV5-1 to TRBJ2-5; D tentatively fits TRBD1 or TRBD2 (5 bases each). Deletions cut 5 bases from V and 0 bases from J, with 14 bases between. This CDR3 is built from 15 residues. Germline CDR1 SGHRS, CDR2 YFSETQ. CDR3 nucleotides: TGCGCCAGCAGGGGGACGTACCACAACCAAGAGACCCAGTACTTC. Residues: CASRGTYHNQETQYF.

This chain joins TRBV5-6 and TRBJ2-5; D might be TRBD1 (5 bases). This CDR3 has 14 residues. Germline lookup yields CDR1 SGHDT and CDR2 YYEEEE. Trimming left V 1 base short and J 6 bases short, with 13 bases between. The CDR3 sequence: CASSLSAGRKTQYF. Here the CDR3 DNA reads TGTGCCAGCAGCTTGTCGGCAGGGCGTAAGACCCAGTACTTC.